Following are 15 T cell receptor beta chains from one sample sequenced in a study of CD8+ T cells in alopecia areata (dated by TCRdb to the late 2010s). Receptor libraries were prepared by the immunoSEQ multiplex PCR assay. RNA was extracted from all samples and reverse transcribed into cDNA as template for TCR sequencing. TCRdb provides this immuneACCESS table in a form limited to in-frame rearrangements. Some clones are lacking; in checked studies, under half of them reflect an unresolved V gene, and why the rest are absent is not known. Here the sample has roughly 150,000 clones; about three fifths occur a single time. The ten largest make up about 4.5% of the sample. Sequencing was performed on CD4+ T cells sorted from blood. The receptors come from a human donor in good health.

This sequence joins TRBV6-1 and TRBJ2-7, with D possibly matching TRBD2 (6 bases). The CDR3 extends over 13 amino acids. With 5 bases removed from V and 2 bases from J, the gap between germline ends came to 10 bases. The germline gives CDR1 MNHNS, CDR2 SASEGT. The CDR3 is CASSLSGTYEQYF. The CDR3 DNA reads as TGTGCCAGCAGTCTTAGCGGAACCTACGAGCAGTACTTC.

The V gene is TRBV20-1, the J gene TRBJ1-2, with no clear D. Per germline, CDR1 DFQATT and CDR2 SNEGSKA (reference sequence). V shed 2 bases and J shed 5 bases, with 6 bases lying between them. CDR3 length: 11 residues. The CDR3 protein is CSARNGYGYTF. The CDR3 DNA sequence: TGCAGTGCTAGAAATGGATATGGCTACACCTTC.

CDR3 in amino acids: CASRGGVEAFF. DNA of the CDR3: TGTGCCAGCCGAGGGGGCGTTGAAGCTTTCTTT. J is TRBJ1-1 and V is TRBV6-5; 7 nucleotides line up with TRBD1. The CDR3 sequence is 11 residues long. Looked up from germline, CDR1 is MNHEY and CDR2 is SVGAGI. The ends lost 8 bases at V and 7 bases at J; junction bases unmatched: 4.

The gene calls are TRBV5-1 and TRBJ2-7, with no clear D. The CDR3 sequence is 11 residues long. Germline V gene sequence: CDR1 SGHRS, CDR2 YFSETQ. V was clipped by 4 bases and J by 6 bases, with 8 bases between them. The chain's CDR3 is CASSIDGEQYF. The CDR3 DNA follows: TGCGCCAGCAGCATAGATGGCGAGCAGTACTTC.

The rearrangement joins TRBV6-5 to TRBJ2-1; D possibly uses TRBD1 or TRBD2 (5 bases each). The germline gives CDR1 MNHEY, CDR2 SVGAGI. The CDR3 sequence is 11 residues long. The V and J ends lost 5 bases and 8 bases respectively, with 7 bases between them. Here the CDR3 DNA reads TGTGCCAGCAGTCAGGGACATGAGCAGTTCTTC. Protein sequence: CASSQGHEQFF.

The chain is built from TRBV29-1 and TRBJ1-4, with TRBD1 identical over 8 bases. J gave up 6 bases and V 5 bases, and 5 bases lay outside the gene matches. Germline V gives CDR1 SQVTM, CDR2 ANQGSEA. The CDR3 runs 13 residues. CDR3 nucleotides: TGCAGCGTTAGAGGACAGGGCCATGAAAAACTGTTTTTT. The encoded protein is CSVRGQGHEKLFF.

This clone was seen more than once but under ten times. The genes are TRBV28 and TRBJ1-5; no reliable D call. CDR3 size: 13 residues. V lost 3 bases and J 3 bases, leaving 6 bases between the germline ends. Germline loops: CDR1 MDHEN, CDR2 SYDVKM. The CDR3 DNA follows: TGTGCCAGCAGTTTTAGTTTCAATCAGCCCCAGCATTTT. It specifies CASSFSFNQPQHF.

The rearrangement links TRBV5-4 to TRBJ2-5; the D gene could be TRBD1 or TRBD2 (5 bases each). Trimming took off 2 bases at V and 6 bases at J, with 14 bases between the two ends. Germline CDR1 reads SGHNT; CDR2 reads YYREEE (reference sequence). This CDR3 spans 14 amino acids. CDR3 region: CASSFWGNGKTQYF. The CDR3 bases are TGTGCCAGCAGCTTTTGGGGGAACGGAAAGACCCAGTACTTC.

As DNA, the CDR3 is TGTGCCAGCAGTCTCTCACCAGACATCTACGAGCAGTACTTC. It specifies CASSLSPDIYEQYF. This chain joins TRBV2 and TRBJ2-7; D is undetermined. Germline V gene sequence: CDR1 SNHLY, CDR2 FYNNEI. The CDR3 extends over 14 amino acids. The V end lost 5 bases, the J end lost 3 bases, and 14 bases lay between the germline ends.

This clone was counted between two and nine times. The chain couples TRBV28 to TRBJ2-5; D is ambiguous. CDR3 length: 15 residues. In germline, CDR1 is MDHEN, CDR2 SYDVKM. V dropped 6 bases and J dropped 0 bases, with 14 bases sitting between them. The CDR3 nucleotides are TGTGCCAGCAGCCATACTGGCGCCGACCAAGAGACCCAGTACTTC. Its protein product is CASSHTGADQETQYF.

Worth noting for this clone: The sample holds other DNA sequences that translate to the same CDR3. The rearrangement uses TRBV29-1 and TRBJ1-1; D may be TRBD1 (5 bases). The CDR3 totals 12 residues. The V and J ends lost 4 bases and 5 bases respectively, with 11 bases between them. The germline V gene has CDR1 SQVTM and CDR2 ANQGSEA. The CDR3 here is CSVGTGGTEAFF. Here the CDR3 DNA reads TGCAGCGTTGGGACGGGGGGAACTGAAGCTTTCTTT.

The rearrangement joins TRBV29-1 to TRBJ1-1, with 7 bases aligning to TRBD1. CDR3 length: 12 residues. V lost 8 bases, J lost 5 bases, and 8 bases stayed unmatched. From germline, CDR1 is SQVTM and CDR2 ANQGSEA. The CDR3 region has the DNA TGCAGCTCCACAGGGGTAAGGACTGAAGCTTTCTTT. Translating it yields CSSTGVRTEAFF. The full variable domain, in which reference TRBV29-1 and TRBJ1-1 provide the parts outside the CDR3, is SAVISQKPSRDICQRGTSLTIQCQVDSQVTMMFWYRQQPGQSLTLIATANQGSEATYESGFVIDKFPISRPNLTFSTLTVSNMSPEDSSIYLCSSTGVRTEAFFGQGTRLTVV.

A few counts support this clone. The J gene is TRBJ2-7, the V gene TRBV30; the D gene is possibly TRBD2 (5 bases). The ends were cut back, 1 base at V and 7 bases at J, with 11 bases in the middle. This CDR3 is 12 amino acids long. Germline-derived CDR1 and CDR2 are GTSNPN and SVGIG (reference sequence). The CDR3 nucleotides read TGTGCCTGGAGTGGCGTAGCGTTAGAGCAGTACTTC. It codes for CAWSGVALEQYF.

This clone turned up a few times. The chain recombines TRBV4-1 with TRBJ2-1, with 7 bases identical to TRBD2. Germline V lookup: CDR1 MGHRA, CDR2 YSYEKL. This CDR3 comprises 15 residues. Trimming cost V 2 bases and J 4 bases; bases outside gene matches: 5. This CDR3 reads CASSQWDYQYNEQFF. CDR3 bases: TGCGCCAGCAGCCAATGGGACTACCAATACAATGAGCAGTTCTTC.

This clone was found a few times. The gene calls are TRBV4-1 and TRBJ2-7; tentatively, D is TRBD1 or TRBD2 (5 bases each). The CDR3 has 15 amino acids. V was trimmed by 5 bases and J by 0 bases, leaving 14 bases between them. Germline CDR1 and CDR2: MGHRA and YSYEKL. DNA of the CDR3: TGCGCCAGCAGCAAGTTCTGGGGGAGCTCCTACGAGCAGTACTTC. Its translation is CASSKFWGSSYEQYF.